A selection of T cell receptor beta chains follows, all from one sample in a study of blood T cell repertoires in COVID-19. The table came from immunoSEQ multiplex PCR; TCRdb's copy has only in-frame clones and leaves some out. The profile covers 430,000 or so clones, with 70% to 90% appearing a single time and roughly 0.76% taken by the ten largest. Sequencing used peripheral blood. The receptors shown here come from a man between 18 and 35 years old with COVID-19, enrolled during active disease. Both conserved end residues are part of each CDR3. The D gene is left open where the match is weak. A clone size is listed for some rows: how often the clone was seen (once, few, many), or a class if it is expanded.

d_call	cdr3_length	clone_size	v_call	j_call	cdr3_aa	cdr3_nt
NA	13	NA	TRBV30	TRBJ1-3	CAWSTGSGNTIYF	TGTGCCTGGAGTACTGGCTCTGGAAACACCATATATTTT
TRBD2	16	NA	TRBV5-4	TRBJ2-7	CASSLRTSGRTYEQYF	TGTGCCAGCAGCTTGAGGACTAGCGGGAGAACCTACGAGCAGTACTTC
TRBD1	17	NA	TRBV5-1	TRBJ2-2	CASSLFGQGADTGELFF	TGCGCCAGCAGCTTGTTCGGACAGGGGGCGGACACCGGGGAGCTGTTTTTT
NA	14	NA	TRBV30	TRBJ2-7	CAWNRGGVSYEQYF	TGTGCCTGGAACAGGGGGGGAGTTTCCTACGAGCAGTACTTC
TRBD2	17	NA	TRBV4-1	TRBJ2-1	CASSHQLAVLAYNEQFF	TGCGCCAGCAGCCACCAACTAGCGGTATTGGCCTACAATGAGCAGTTCTTC
TRBD1	15	NA	TRBV18	TRBJ2-1	CASSPAGQGAYEQFF	TGTGCCAGCTCACCTGCAGGACAGGGGGCGTATGAGCAGTTCTTC
NA	14	NA	TRBV18	TRBJ2-5	CASSPRQLRETQYF	TGTGCCAGCTCACCGAGACAGTTGAGGGAGACCCAGTACTTC
TRBD2	18	NA	TRBV7-6	TRBJ2-1	CASSLWASSGRVTNEQFF	TGTGCCAGCAGCTTGTGGGCCTCTAGCGGGAGAGTGACGAATGAGCAGTTCTTC
TRBD2	14	once	TRBV11-2	TRBJ2-1	CASSLLAGEGEQFF	TGTGCCAGCAGTTTGCTAGCGGGAGAGGGTGAGCAGTTCTTC
NA	14	once	TRBV2	TRBJ2-4	CASSDPGAKNIQYF	TGTGCCAGCAGTGACCCGGGAGCCAAAAACATTCAGTACTTC
NA	15	once	TRBV2	TRBJ2-2	CASSDMGLITGELFF	TGTGCCAGCAGTGATATGGGACTTATCACCGGGGAGCTGTTTTTT
NA	12	NA	TRBV13	TRBJ2-1	CASSWSRDEQFF	TGTGCCAGCAGCTGGAGTCGGGATGAGCAGTTCTTC
TRBD2	19	NA	TRBV7-9	TRBJ2-3	CASRPGTSGGTGDTDTQYF	TGTGCCAGCAGGCCTGGGACTAGCGGGGGGACAGGGGACACAGATACGCAGTATTTT
TRBD2	13	NA	TRBV6-5	TRBJ2-5	CASSYRERGTQYF	TGTGCCAGCAGTTACAGGGAGCGGGGGACCCAGTACTTC
NA	15	NA	TRBV7-6	TRBJ2-7	CASSPQTGQQYEQYF	TGTGCCAGCAGCCCCCAGACAGGACAACAATACGAGCAGTACTTC
NA	17	NA	TRBV30	TRBJ1-5	CAWSVPGYRKDWQPQHF	TGTGCCTGGAGTGTGCCCGGTTACCGAAAAGACTGGCAGCCCCAGCATTTT
NA	14	few	TRBV5-5	TRBJ1-5	CASSTQGGNQPQHF	TGTGCCAGCAGCACACAGGGTGGCAATCAGCCCCAGCATTTT
NA	14	once	TRBV6-5	TRBJ1-6	CASSRGWDNSPLHF	TGTGCCAGCAGTAGGGGATGGGATAATTCACCCCTCCACTTT
NA	14	NA	TRBV7-9	TRBJ2-3	CASSSRTSTDTQYF	TGTGCCAGCAGCTCGAGAACTAGCACAGATACGCAGTATTTT
NA	16	NA	TRBV30	TRBJ1-2	CAWRAGADQANYGYTF	TGTGCCTGGAGGGCTGGGGCGGACCAAGCTAACTATGGCTACACCTTC
TRBD1	15	NA	TRBV2	TRBJ2-5	CASRGQGILGETQYF	TGTGCCAGCAGGGGACAGGGAATTCTAGGGGAGACCCAGTACTTC
NA	13	NA	TRBV2	TRBJ2-5	CASSDTYQETQYF	TGTGCCAGCTCGGACACGTACCAAGAGACCCAGTACTTC
TRBD2	16	NA	TRBV4-1	TRBJ2-1	CASSQVTSGRAEEQFF	TGCGCCAGCAGCCAAGTGACTAGCGGGAGGGCGGAGGAGCAGTTCTTC
TRBD1	15	few	TRBV27	TRBJ2-2	CASRRDRELGWELFF	TGTGCCAGCAGGCGGGACAGGGAATTAGGTTGGGAGCTGTTTTTT
TRBD1	15	NA	TRBV27	TRBJ1-5	CASSSGQGSNQPQHF	TGTGCCAGCAGCTCGGGACAGGGGTCCAATCAGCCCCAGCATTTT
TRBD2	15	NA	TRBV5-1	TRBJ2-7	CASSSGTAGDYEQYF	TGCGCCAGCAGTTCCGGGACGGCGGGGGATTACGAGCAGTACTTC
NA	11	NA	TRBV2	TRBJ2-5	CASSIIETQYF	TGTGCCAGCAGTATTATAGAGACCCAGTACTTC
NA	15	NA	TRBV5-1	TRBJ2-7	CASTYVLSGAYEQYF	TGCGCCAGCACCTATGTCCTATCGGGGGCCTACGAGCAGTACTTC
NA	12	NA	TRBV3-1/TRBV3-2	TRBJ1-1	CASSPGETKAFF	TGTGCCAGCAGCCCCGGGGAGACCAAAGCTTTCTTT
NA	16	NA	TRBV7-2	TRBJ2-5	CASSLDGGIRAETQYF	TGTGCCAGCAGCTTAGATGGCGGGATCCGGGCAGAGACCCAGTACTTC
NA	14	NA	TRBV28	TRBJ1-4	CASRMPGENEKLFF	TGTGCCAGCAGAATGCCAGGGGAAAATGAAAAACTGTTTTTT
TRBD2	15	NA	TRBV6-2/TRBV6-3	TRBJ2-5	CASSYGLAGAETQYF	TGTGCCAGCAGTTACGGCCTAGCGGGGGCGGAGACCCAGTACTTC
NA	15	NA	TRBV10-2	TRBJ2-7	CASLGRGGATYEQYF	TGCGCCAGCCTTGGACGAGGGGGGGCGACTTACGAGCAGTACTTC
TRBD1	19	NA	TRBV29-1	TRBJ2-7	CSVEVFKGWPGQGFYEQYF	TGCAGCGTTGAAGTATTCAAGGGTTGGCCGGGACAGGGCTTCTACGAGCAGTACTTC
NA	15	NA	TRBV18	TRBJ2-2	CASSPRAGITGELFF	TGTGCCAGCTCACCACGGGCAGGTATCACCGGGGAGCTGTTTTTT
NA	15	NA	TRBV5-4	TRBJ2-6	CASSRRSVGANVLTF	TGTGCCAGCAGCCGCAGATCCGTAGGGGCCAACGTCCTGACTTTC
TRBD2	14	once	TRBV6-5	TRBJ2-7	CASSHSSGIYEQYF	TGTGCCAGCAGTCACAGTAGCGGGATATACGAGCAGTACTTC
NA	14	NA	TRBV25-1	TRBJ1-2	CASSTSGQSYGYTF	TGTGCCAGCAGTACCTCTGGACAGTCCTATGGCTACACCTTC
TRBD1	13	NA	TRBV9	TRBJ1-4	CASSATGDEKLFF	TGTGCCAGCAGCGCTACAGGGGATGAAAAACTGTTTTTT
NA	17	NA	TRBV30	TRBJ1-4	CAAARTHTFATNEKLFF	TGTGCTGCTGCCCGGACACACACTTTTGCAACTAATGAAAAACTGTTTTTT
NA	15	NA	TRBV7-9	TRBJ1-2	CASSLDTPGLRGYTF	TGTGCCAGCAGCTTAGATACTCCAGGGCTAAGGGGCTACACCTTC
NA	12	NA	TRBV7-9	TRBJ2-7	CASSLQGGEQYF	TGTGCCAGCAGCTTACAGGGTGGCGAGCAGTACTTC
NA	16	NA	TRBV3-1/TRBV3-2	TRBJ1-3	CASSIRLLLSGNTIYF	TGTGCCAGCAGTATCAGGTTGCTCCTCTCTGGAAACACCATATATTTT
NA	16	NA	TRBV11-2	TRBJ1-3	CASSPGLLSSGNTIYF	TGTGCCAGCAGCCCGGGACTCCTCAGCTCTGGAAACACCATATATTTT
TRBD2	16	NA	TRBV4-1	TRBJ2-1	CASSQDLAGGYNEQFF	TGCGCCAGCAGCCAAGATCTAGCGGGTGGGTACAATGAGCAGTTCTTC
TRBD2	16	NA	TRBV27	TRBJ2-7	CASTYKPWTSVVEQYF	TGTGCCAGCACCTATAAGCCGTGGACTAGCGTCGTCGAGCAGTACTTC
TRBD1	15	NA	TRBV6-5	TRBJ1-6	CASSYSTGKTSPLHF	TGTGCCAGCAGTTACTCGACAGGGAAGACCTCACCCCTCCACTTT
TRBD2	16	NA	TRBV5-1	TRBJ2-1	CASSLGRGRTYNEQFF	TGCGCCAGCAGCTTGGGGCGGGGGAGGACCTACAATGAGCAGTTCTTC
NA	16	NA	TRBV4-2	TRBJ1-3	CASSQDLQGHGNTIYF	TGTGCCAGCAGCCAAGATTTACAGGGCCATGGAAACACCATATATTTT
NA	13	once	TRBV4-2	TRBJ2-1	CASSQGQYNEQFF	TGTGCCAGCAGCCAAGGACAGTACAATGAGCAGTTCTTC
NA	19	NA	TRBV7-6	TRBJ2-4	CASSLARSDQGAPKNIQYF	TGTGCCAGCAGCTTAGCGAGGAGCGATCAGGGTGCTCCCAAAAACATTCAGTACTTC
TRBD2	15	NA	TRBV5-1	TRBJ2-7	CASSLTSGGAYEQYF	TGCGCCAGCAGCTTGACCAGCGGGGGGGCCTACGAGCAGTACTTC
NA	12	NA	TRBV5-1	TRBJ2-1	CASSLTSNEQFF	TGCGCCAGCAGCCTGACAAGCAATGAGCAGTTCTTC
TRBD1	14	NA	TRBV5-1	TRBJ1-1	CASSLRTGGSEAFF	TGCGCCAGCAGCTTAAGGACAGGGGGGAGTGAAGCTTTCTTT